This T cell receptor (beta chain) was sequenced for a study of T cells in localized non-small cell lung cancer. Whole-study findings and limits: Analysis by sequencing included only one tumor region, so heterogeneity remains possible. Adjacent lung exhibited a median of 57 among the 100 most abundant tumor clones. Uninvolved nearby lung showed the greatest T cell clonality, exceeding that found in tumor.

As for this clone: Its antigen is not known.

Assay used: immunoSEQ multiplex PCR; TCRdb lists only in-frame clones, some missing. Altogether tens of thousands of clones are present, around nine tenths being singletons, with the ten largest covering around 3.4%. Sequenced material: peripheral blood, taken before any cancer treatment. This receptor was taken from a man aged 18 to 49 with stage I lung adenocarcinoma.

CDR3 region: CAISESWGPNTGELFF. DNA for the CDR3: TGTGCCATCAGTGAGTCCTGGGGCCCGAACACCGGGGAGCTGTTTTTT. J is TRBJ2-2 and V is TRBV10-3; possibly TRBD1 for D (5 bases). CDR1 is ENHRY and CDR2 is SYGVKD in the germline V gene. The CDR3 extends over 16 amino acids. With 0 bases removed from V and 0 bases from J, the gap between germline ends came to 8 bases.